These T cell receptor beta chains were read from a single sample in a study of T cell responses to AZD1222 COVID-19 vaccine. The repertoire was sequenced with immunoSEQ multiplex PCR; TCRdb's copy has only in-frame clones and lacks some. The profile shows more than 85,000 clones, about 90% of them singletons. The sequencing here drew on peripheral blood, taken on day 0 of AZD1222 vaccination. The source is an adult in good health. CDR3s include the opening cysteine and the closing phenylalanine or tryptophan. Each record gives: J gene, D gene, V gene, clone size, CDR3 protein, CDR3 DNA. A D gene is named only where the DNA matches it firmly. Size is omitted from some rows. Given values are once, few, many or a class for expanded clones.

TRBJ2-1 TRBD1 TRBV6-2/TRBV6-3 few CASSYGDRASDEQFF TGTGCCAGCAGTTACGGAGACAGGGCAAGCGATGAGCAGTTCTTC
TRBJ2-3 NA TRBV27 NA CASSSVTDTQYF TGTGCCAGCAGTTCGGTAACAGATACGCAGTATTTT
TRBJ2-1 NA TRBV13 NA CASSLGQGLDEQFF TGTGCCAGCAGCTTAGGTCAGGGCCTGGATGAGCAGTTCTTC
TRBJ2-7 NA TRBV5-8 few CASSLGGVSYEQYF TGTGCCAGCAGCTTGGGAGGGGTCTCCTACGAGCAGTACTTC
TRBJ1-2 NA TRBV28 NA CASIFQGRFYGYTF TGTGCCAGCATCTTTCAGGGGAGGTTCTATGGCTACACCTTC
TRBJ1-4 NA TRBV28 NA CASEGPTYNEKLFF TGTGCCAGCGAGGGGCCCACGTATAATGAAAAACTGTTTTTT
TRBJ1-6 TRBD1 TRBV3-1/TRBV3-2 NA CASSNRDRDSPLHF TGTGCCAGCAGCAACCGGGACAGGGATTCACCCCTCCACTTT
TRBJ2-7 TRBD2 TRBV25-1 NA CASSPGLAEYEQYF TGTGCCAGCAGTCCGGGACTAGCGGAGTACGAGCAGTACTTC
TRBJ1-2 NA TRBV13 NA CASSFLTGGAGGYTF TGTGCCAGCAGCTTCCTGACGGGGGGCGCGGGAGGCTACACCTTC
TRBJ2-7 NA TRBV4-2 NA CASSLHRDSSYEQYF TGTGCCAGCAGCCTACACCGGGACTCCTCCTACGAGCAGTACTTC
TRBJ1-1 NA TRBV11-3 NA CASSYTQNTEAFF TGTGCCAGCAGCTATACTCAGAACACTGAAGCTTTCTTT
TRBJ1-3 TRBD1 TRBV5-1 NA CASSWTGELKTGNTIYF TGCGCCAGCAGCTGGACAGGGGAGCTAAAAACTGGAAACACCATATATTTT
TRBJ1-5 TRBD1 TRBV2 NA CASRGQVNQPQHF TGTGCCAGCAGGGGACAGGTCAATCAGCCCCAGCATTTT
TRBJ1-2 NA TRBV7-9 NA CASSLQENLSYGYTF TGTGCCAGCAGCTTACAGGAGAATTTATCCTATGGCTACACCTTC
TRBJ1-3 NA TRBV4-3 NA CASSQPTASGNTIYF TGCGCCAGCAGCCAGCCGACAGCCTCTGGAAACACCATATATTTT